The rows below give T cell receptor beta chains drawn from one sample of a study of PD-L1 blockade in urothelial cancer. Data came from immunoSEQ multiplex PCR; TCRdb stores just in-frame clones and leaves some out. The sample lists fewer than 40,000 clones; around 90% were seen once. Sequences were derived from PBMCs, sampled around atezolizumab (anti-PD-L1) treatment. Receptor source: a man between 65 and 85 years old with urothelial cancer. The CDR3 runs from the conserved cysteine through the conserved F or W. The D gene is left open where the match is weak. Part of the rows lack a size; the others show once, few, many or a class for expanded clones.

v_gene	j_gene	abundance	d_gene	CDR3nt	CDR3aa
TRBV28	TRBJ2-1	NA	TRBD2	TGTGCCAGCAGCCCTATAGCGGGAAGCTACAATGAGCAGTTCTTC	CASSPIAGSYNEQFF
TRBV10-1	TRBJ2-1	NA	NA	TGCGCCAGCAGTGGATCAGCGGTTAGCTCCTACAATGAGCAGTTCTTC	CASSGSAVSSYNEQFF
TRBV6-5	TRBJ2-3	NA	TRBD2	TGTGCCAGCGCGGTGGGGACTAGAACAGATACGCAGTATTTT	CASAVGTRTDTQYF
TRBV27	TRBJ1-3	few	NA	TGTGCCAGCAGTTTATCTGGCAGACTCTCTGGAAACACCATATATTTT	CASSLSGRLSGNTIYF
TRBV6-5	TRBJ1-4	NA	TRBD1	TGTGCCAGCAGACCGCGGGACAGGGGAGGCAAACTGTTTTTT	CASRPRDRGGKLFF
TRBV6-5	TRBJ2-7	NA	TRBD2	TGTGCCAGCAGATCAAACGGACTAGCGACTTACGAGCAGTACTTC	CASRSNGLATYEQYF
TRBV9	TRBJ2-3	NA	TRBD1	TGTGCCAGCAGCGTAGCTTCCTGGGACAGGGGGCGAGATACGCAGTATTTT	CASSVASWDRGRDTQYF
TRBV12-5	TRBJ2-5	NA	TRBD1	TGTGCTAGTGGACCTGACAGGGCCGAGACCCAGTACTTC	CASGPDRAETQYF
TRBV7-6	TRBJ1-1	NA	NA	TGTGCCAGCAGCTTAAACAGGGACAAGAGGGCTTTCTTT	CASSLNRDKRAFF
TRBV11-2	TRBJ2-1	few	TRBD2	TGTGCCAGCAGCTTAGGGAGGACTAGCCCGGATGAGCAGTTCTTC	CASSLGRTSPDEQFF
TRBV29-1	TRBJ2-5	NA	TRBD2	TGCAGCGTTCTTCGCGGGGGAGGACAAGAGACCCAGTACTTC	CSVLRGGGQETQYF
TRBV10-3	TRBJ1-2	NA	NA	TGTGCCATCAGTGACTTTCTGGGCTACACCTTC	CAISDFLGYTF
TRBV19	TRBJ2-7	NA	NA	TGTGCCAGTAGTAAGTACCGCGGAACATACGAGCAGTACTTC	CASSKYRGTYEQYF
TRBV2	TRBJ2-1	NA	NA	TGTGCCAGCAGTGAACAGGGGTCCTCCTACAATGAGCAGTTCTTC	CASSEQGSSYNEQFF
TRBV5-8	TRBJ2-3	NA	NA	TGTGCCAGCAGACCCCCGGAGGGCGGTAATACGCAGTATTTT	CASRPPEGGNTQYF
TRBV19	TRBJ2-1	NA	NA	TGTGCCAGTAAGATGACCGTGGGGAGTGAGCAGTTCTTC	CASKMTVGSEQFF